This TCR beta chain was identified in a study of memory CD4+ T cells and cytomegalovirus serostatus. The data were produced by immunoSEQ multiplex PCR, yet TCRdb's version contains in-frame clones alone and is incomplete. The sample records 40,000 to 45,000 clones, over 60% being singletons. The sort gate was single viable CD3+CD4+CD8-CD45RO+ cells for memory CD4+ T cells. The sample comprised memory CD4+ T cells from blood. The receptor's source is an adult in good health and CMV-seronegative.

The CDR3 sequence: CASLVTWRATEAFF. CDR3 coding DNA: TGCGCCAGCCTTGTTACCTGGAGGGCCACTGAAGCTTTCTTT. V gene TRBV5-1 combines with J gene TRBJ1-1; D gene uncertain. From germline, CDR1 is SGHRS and CDR2 YFSETQ. CDR3 length: 14 amino acids. The V gene lost 7 bases and the J gene lost 4 bases, with 17 bases spanning the gap. Drawing the rest from reference TRBV5-1 and TRBJ1-1, the complete variable domain is KAGVTQTPRYLIKTRGQQVTLSCSPISGHRSVSWYQQTPGQGLQFLFEYFSETQRNKGNFPGRFSGRQFSNSRSEMNVSTLELGDSALYLCASLVTWRATEAFFGQGTRLTVV.